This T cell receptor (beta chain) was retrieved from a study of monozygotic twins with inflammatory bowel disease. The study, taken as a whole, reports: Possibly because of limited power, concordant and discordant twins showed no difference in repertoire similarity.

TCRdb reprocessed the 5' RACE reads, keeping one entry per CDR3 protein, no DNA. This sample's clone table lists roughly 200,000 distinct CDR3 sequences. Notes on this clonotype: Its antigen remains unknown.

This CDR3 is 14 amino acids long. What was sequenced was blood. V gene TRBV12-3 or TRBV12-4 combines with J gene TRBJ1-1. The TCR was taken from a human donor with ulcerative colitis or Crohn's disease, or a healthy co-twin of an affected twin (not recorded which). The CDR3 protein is CASSYDLMNTEAFF.